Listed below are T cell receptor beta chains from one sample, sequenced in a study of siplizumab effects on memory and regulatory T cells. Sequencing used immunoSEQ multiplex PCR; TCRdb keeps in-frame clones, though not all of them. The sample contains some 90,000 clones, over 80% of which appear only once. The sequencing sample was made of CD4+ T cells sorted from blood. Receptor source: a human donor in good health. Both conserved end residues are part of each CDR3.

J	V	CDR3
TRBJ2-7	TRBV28	CASSFAGTLYEQYF
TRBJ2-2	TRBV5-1	CASSLELAGTGELFF
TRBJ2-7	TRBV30	CAWVGQGIGEQYF
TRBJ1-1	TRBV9	CASSASRDLRVNTEAFF
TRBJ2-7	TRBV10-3	CAIRDSGSSYEQYF
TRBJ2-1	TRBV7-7	CASSPRAGGGLNEQFF
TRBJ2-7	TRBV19	CASSIRTGAHEQYF
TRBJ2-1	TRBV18	CASSPLIKSYNEQFF
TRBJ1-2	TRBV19	CASSTSRAPRGYGYTF
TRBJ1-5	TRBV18	CASSPTGSSNQPQHF
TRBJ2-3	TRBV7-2	CASSLGTSGRRDTQYF
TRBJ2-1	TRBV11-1	CASSLKFMAGEDNEQFF
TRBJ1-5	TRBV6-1	CASSEARGRSSNQPQHF
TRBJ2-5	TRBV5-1	CASSLWGLAGESRTETQYF
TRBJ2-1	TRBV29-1	CSVEEGKAASYNEQFF
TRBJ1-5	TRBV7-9	CASSLGTGFFQPQHF
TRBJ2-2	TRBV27	CASRTGGNTGELFF
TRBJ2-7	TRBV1	CTSRFGRGQYF
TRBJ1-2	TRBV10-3	CAISDLQGVDGYTF
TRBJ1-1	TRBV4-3	CASSQDLVRGSITEAFF
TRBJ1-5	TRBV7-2	CASSPHASNQPQHF
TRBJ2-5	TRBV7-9	CASTGSGQETQYF
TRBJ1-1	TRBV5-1	CASSLAGRWNTEAFF
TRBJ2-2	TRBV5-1	CASSLAFTGFTGELFF
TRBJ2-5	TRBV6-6	CASSKQGSETQYF
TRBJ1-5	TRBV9	CASSQGQGGQPQHF
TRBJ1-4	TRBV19	CASSQYPSGQGWEANQKLFF
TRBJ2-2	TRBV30	CAWRVTGNTGELFF
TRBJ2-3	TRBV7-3	CASSLGQLADTQYF